These 25 T cell receptor beta chains share one sample of origin, sequenced in a study of T cells expressing NK-cell markers. TCRdb re-called the 5' RACE reads, yielding one record per CDR3 amino acid sequence without DNA. The sample has about 260,000 distinct CDR3 sequences, and its top ten clones hold more than 3.5%. Sequencing was carried out using blood T cells: a sorted CD56 or NKG2C T cell subset, CD4+ or CD8+ T cells, or bulk PBMC T cells (not recorded which). The source is a woman aged 18 to 69 in good health.

J is TRBJ1-6 and V is TRBV12-3 or TRBV12-4; TCRdb designates TRBD1, a call that cannot be tested without DNA. This CDR3 is built from 15 residues. The CDR3 here is CASSPRQGYNSPLHF.

The chain employs TRBV5-1 and TRBJ2-1; TCRdb proposes TRBD2, but this gene call is untestable without DNA. This CDR3 is 16 amino acids long. In germline, CDR1 is SGHRS, CDR2 YFSETQ. The CDR3 here is CASSLRASGNYNEQFF.

This chain connects TRBV18 to TRBJ1-1; absent DNA, TCRdb's TRBD1 call cannot be checked. The germline CDR1 and CDR2 sequences are KGHSH and LQKENI. The CDR3 is 15 amino acids. The CDR3 loop is CASSPFGQMNTEAFF.

The genes are TRBV24-1 and TRBJ2-5. Germline lookup yields CDR1 KGHDR and CDR2 SFDVKD. The CDR3 is 11 amino acids. CDR3 residues: CATQQQETQYF.

The chain uses TRBV10-1 and TRBJ2-1. Germline V CDR1 and CDR2: WNHNN, SYGVQD (reference sequence). This CDR3 has 13 residues. The CDR3 sequence: CASSESQVNEQFF.

The chain recombines TRBV20-1 with TRBJ1-4; TCRdb selects TRBD1, and the lack of DNA leaves this call unchecked. The CDR3 is made up of 16 amino acids. Germline V CDR1 and CDR2: DFQATT, SNEGSKA (reference sequence). The CDR3 protein is CSAADREWGTNEKLFF.

This chain uses TRBV7-2 with TRBJ2-7. CDR1 is SGHTA, CDR2 FQGNSA, per germline. This CDR3 contains 12 residues. The CDR3 sequence: CASSLLRNEQYF.

V and J are TRBV6-5 and TRBJ1-2; the TRBD1 assignment by TCRdb is unverifiable without DNA. Per the germline V gene, CDR1 is MNHEY and CDR2 is SVGAGI. This CDR3 has 13 residues. The CDR3 spells CASSYSRVSGYTF.

The V call is TRBV7-3, the J call TRBJ2-5. The length of the CDR3 is 15 residues. The V gene's germline CDR1 is SGHTA and CDR2 FQGTGA. This CDR3 reads CASSIFGRAQETQYF. Supplemented by reference TRBV7-3 and TRBJ2-5, the full variable domain reads GAGVSQTPSNKVTEKGKYVELRCDPISGHTALYWYRQSLGQGPEFLIYFQGTGAADDSGLPNDRFFAVRPEGSVSTLKIQRTERGDSAVYLCASSIFGRAQETQYFGPGTRLLVL.

The chain is built from TRBV12-5 and TRBJ2-3; the D call of TRBD2 rests on TCRdb alone, since no DNA is present to check it. Germline values: CDR1 LGHNT, CDR2 FRNRAP. The CDR3 loop spans 17 amino acids. The CDR3 sequence is CASGLPQSGMGTDTQYF.

The chain has TRBV20-1 and TRBJ1-5. This CDR3 comprises 17 residues. Germline assignment: CDR1 DFQATT and CDR2 SNEGSKA (reference sequence). CDR3: CSARPDRGRTPHQPQHF.

This chain uses TRBV7-8 with TRBJ2-7; TCRdb picks TRBD2, but there is no DNA to check that call. CDR3 length: 16 residues. The germline gives CDR1 SGHVS, CDR2 FQNEAQ. CDR3 amino acids: CASSLAGGPAHYEQYF.

The chain employs TRBV27 and TRBJ2-4; TCRdb indicates TRBD2, and absent DNA this call remains unverified. This CDR3 comprises 15 residues. Per the germline V gene, CDR1 is MNHEY and CDR2 is SMNVEV (reference sequence). The CDR3 sequence is CASRGLATAKNIQYF.

V gene TRBV10-3 combines with J gene TRBJ2-7; TCRdb returns TRBD1, unconfirmable since there is no DNA. The CDR3 consists of 14 residues. The germline V gene encodes CDR1 ENHRY and CDR2 SYGVKD. This CDR3 is CATGPTVFFYEQYF.

V is TRBV20-1 and J is TRBJ2-2; TCRdb gives TRBD2 as the D gene, but with no DNA this cannot be confirmed. The CDR3 extends over 13 amino acids. Germline CDR1 reads DFQATT; CDR2 reads SNEGSKA (reference sequence). CDR3 residues: CSVLPGGTGELFF.

The chain joins TRBV20-1 to TRBJ2-2; TCRdb picks TRBD1, but there is no DNA to check that call. CDR1 is DFQATT, CDR2 SNEGSKA, per germline (reference sequence). The CDR3 contains 15 residues. The CDR3 sequence: CSAIRDRANTGELFF.

The V call is TRBV28, the J call TRBJ1-5. Germline CDR1 MDHEN, CDR2 SYDVKM. This CDR3 has 15 residues. CDR3 sequence reads: CASSLFAPASQPQHF.

The chain uses TRBV2 and TRBJ2-2; the TCRdb call, TRBD1, lacks DNA for checking. The V gene's germline CDR1 is SNHLY and CDR2 FYNNEI. The CDR3 totals 15 residues. CDR3 protein: CASSVLGGNTGELFF.

The rearrangement uses TRBV5-1 and TRBJ1-3. This CDR3 contains 14 residues. From germline, CDR1 is SGHRS and CDR2 YFSETQ. The CDR3 reads CASKPASSGNTIYF. Drawing the rest from reference TRBV5-1 and TRBJ1-3, the complete variable domain is KAGVTQTPRYLIKTRGQQVTLSCSPISGHRSVSWYQQTPGQGLQFLFEYFSETQRNKGNFPGRFSGRQFSNSRSEMNVSTLELGDSALYLCASKPASSGNTIYFGEGSWLTVV.

J is TRBJ2-5 and V is TRBV11-2; as DNA is missing, the TRBD2 call by TCRdb cannot be tested. The length of the CDR3 is 13 residues. Germline assignment: CDR1 SGHAT and CDR2 FQNNGV. The CDR3 protein is CATQVSEGETQYF. The whole variable domain, remainder taken from reference TRBV11-2 and TRBJ2-5, is EAGVAQSPRYKIIEKRQSVAFWCNPISGHATLYWYQQILGQGPKLLIQFQNNGVVDDSQLPKDRFSAERLKGVDSTLKIQPAKLEDSAVYLCATQVSEGETQYFGPGTRLLVL.

V and J are TRBV20-1 and TRBJ1-2; there is no DNA to check the TCRdb D call of TRBD1. Germline V lookup: CDR1 DFQATT, CDR2 SNEGSKA (reference sequence). This CDR3 is built from 13 residues. The CDR3 here is CSAQTRRYYGYTF.

The V gene is TRBV11-2, the J gene TRBJ1-3; TCRdb names TRBD1, which stays unverified in the absence of DNA. Germline CDR1 SGHAT, CDR2 FQNNGV. This CDR3 comprises 14 residues. CDR3 amino acids: CASSSGPGVGTIYF.

The CDR3 here is CRPPWASHNEQFF. J is TRBJ2-1 and V is TRBV20-1; TCRdb lists TRBD2, though no DNA is available to test this call. The CDR3 consists of 13 residues. The germline gives CDR1 DFQATT, CDR2 SNEGSKA (reference sequence).

The rearrangement joins TRBV20-1 to TRBJ1-4; TCRdb designates TRBD1, a call that cannot be tested without DNA. The V gene's germline CDR1 is DFQATT and CDR2 SNEGSKA (reference sequence). CDR3 length: 15 amino acids. The CDR3 loop is CSARDPTGPNEKLFF.

V is TRBV20-1 and J is TRBJ1-2; TCRdb picks TRBD1, but there is no DNA to check that call. From germline, CDR1 is DFQATT and CDR2 SNEGSKA (reference sequence). This CDR3 is built from 16 residues. CDR3: CSASGSGTALVGGYTF.